These 17 T cell receptor beta chains share one sample of origin, sequenced in a study of blood T cell repertoires in COVID-19. Only in-frame clones appear in the TCRdb table, and some are missing; sequencing was by immunoSEQ multiplex PCR. This table has about 210,000 clones, 70% to 90% appearing once. Material: peripheral blood. All receptors derive from a man between 35 and 55 years old with acute or convalescent COVID-19.

V gene TRBV23-1 combines with J gene TRBJ2-7; 8 nucleotides agree with TRBD1. TRBV23-1 is designated an ORF whose function remains uncertain. CDR3 size: 15 residues. The junction had 10 bases not matched to a gene; V was cut back by 6 bases and J by 3 bases. DNA for the CDR3: TGCGCCAGCAGGCCCAGGGGGCCGTCGTACTACGAGCAGTACTTC. It translates to CASRPRGPSYYEQYF.

This chain connects TRBV13 to TRBJ1-2; 8 bases match TRBD1. V gave up 4 bases and J gave up 7 bases; unmatched junction bases: 5. The CDR3 has 13 amino acids. The germline CDR1 and CDR2 sequences are PRHDT and FYEKMQ (reference sequence). The CDR3: CASSSGQGGGYTF. CDR3 in DNA: TGTGCCAGCAGCTCCGGACAGGGAGGTGGCTACACCTTC.

This clone was detected once. V usage is TRBV5-6 and J usage is TRBJ2-5; possibly TRBD2 for D (6 bases). Trimming took off 4 bases at V and 5 bases at J, with 12 bases between the two ends. There are 13 residues in the CDR3. The germline gives CDR1 SGHDT, CDR2 YYEEEE. The CDR3 DNA reads as TGTGCCAGCAGCCGGAGGGAGCTTGAGACCCAGTACTTC. The encoded protein is CASSRRELETQYF.

The J gene is TRBJ2-1, the V gene TRBV5-5; tentatively, D is TRBD1 (6 bases). Germline CDR1 reads SGHKS; CDR2 reads YYEKEE (reference sequence). The CDR3 is 16 residues long. Trimming took off 0 bases at V and 3 bases at J, with 13 bases between the two ends. In DNA, the CDR3 is TGTGCCAGCAGCTTGGGGGGTTACAGGGTCTACAATGAGCAGTTCTTC. Translation gives CASSLGGYRVYNEQFF.

This clone was seen a few times. J is TRBJ2-3 and V is TRBV6-5; D might be TRBD2 (6 bases). Germline CDR1 and CDR2: MNHEY and SVGAGI. There are 16 residues in the CDR3. Trimming shortened V by 2 bases and J by 0 bases, and 12 bases separated the two germline ends. The CDR3 loop reads CASSYRGSGSTDTQYF. CDR3 in DNA: TGTGCCAGCAGTTACAGAGGAAGCGGGAGCACAGATACGCAGTATTTT.

This clone was counted between two and nine times. The rearrangement joins TRBV10-1 to TRBJ2-2, with no clear D. Germline CDR1 is WNHNN and CDR2 is SYGVQD (reference sequence). The CDR3 spans 16 residues. The V and J ends lost 1 base and 0 bases respectively, with 9 bases between them. CDR3 DNA sequence: TGCGCCAGCAGTGAGTTCGGCAGGACGAACACCGGGGAGCTGTTTTTT. Protein: CASSEFGRTNTGELFF.

CDR3 in amino acids: CASSPGTGAATGELFF. CDR3 coding DNA: TGTGCCAGCTCACCTGGGACAGGGGCGGCTACCGGGGAGCTGTTTTTT. The genes are TRBV18 and TRBJ2-2, with 10 bases identical to TRBD1. Germline CDR1 is KGHSH and CDR2 is LQKENI. The CDR3 has 16 amino acids. V shed 3 bases, J shed 5 bases, and the junction held 6 bases outside the gene matches.

The chain recombines TRBV29-1 with TRBJ2-5; 10 nucleotides align to TRBD2. The germline gives CDR1 SQVTM, CDR2 ANQGSEA. The CDR3 sequence is 15 residues long. V was clipped by 1 base and J by 5 bases; unmatched bases: 7. In nucleotides, the CDR3 is TGCAGCGTTGAAGGGCAAGCGGGAGGGTCGGAGACCCAGTACTTC. Translated, it gives CSVEGQAGGSETQYF.

The rearrangement links TRBV4-3 to TRBJ2-7; 9 nucleotides align to TRBD1. CDR1 and CDR2 from the germline V gene are LGHNA and YSLEER. The CDR3 is 15 residues long. Trimming cost V 0 bases and J 4 bases; bases outside gene matches: 4. CDR3: CASSQDRTGEYEQYF. The CDR3 coding sequence is TGCGCCAGCAGCCAAGACCGGACAGGGGAATACGAGCAGTACTTC.

This clone has only one observation. The chain combines TRBV7-9 with TRBJ2-7; 12 nucleotides align to TRBD2. The CDR3 consists of 14 residues. Unmatched junction bases numbered 4, after V lost 4 bases and J lost 6 bases. Per the germline V gene, CDR1 is SEHNR and CDR2 is FQNEAQ (reference sequence). The CDR3 sequence is CASSSAGLAGEQYF. CDR3 nucleotide sequence: TGTGCCAGCAGCTCGGCGGGACTAGCGGGCGAGCAGTACTTC. The full variable domain, rest sourced from reference TRBV7-9 and TRBJ2-7, is DTGVSQNPRHKITKRGQNVTFRCDPISEHNRLYWYRQTLGQGPEFLTYFQNEAQLEKSRLLSDRFSAERPKGSFSTLEIQRTEQGDSAMYLCASSSAGLAGEQYFGPGTRLTVT.

The chain is built from TRBV20-1 and TRBJ2-7; 9 bases are a match to TRBD1. V was pared by 3 bases and J by 4 bases, with 16 bases of the junction left unmatched. The germline V gene encodes CDR1 DFQATT and CDR2 SNEGSKA (reference sequence). The CDR3 sequence is 17 residues long. The CDR3 DNA follows: TGCAGTGCTAGTTCACTCCCCGGGACAGGGTTCATTTACGAGCAGTACTTC. Its translation is CSASSLPGTGFIYEQYF.

The V gene is TRBV2, the J gene TRBJ1-2, with TRBD1 as a possible D gene (6 bases). The CDR3 extends over 15 amino acids. Germline V lookup: CDR1 SNHLY, CDR2 FYNNEI. V lost 1 base to trimming and J lost 8 bases, with 17 bases between them. The CDR3 loop is CASSEEVQGWQGYTF. The CDR3 bases are TGTGCCAGCAGTGAAGAGGTCCAGGGGTGGCAGGGCTACACCTTC.

This rearrangement joins TRBV28 to TRBJ1-2; D perhaps matches TRBD1 (5 bases). V lost 3 bases and J 3 bases, leaving 8 bases between the germline ends. Germline V gene lookup returns CDR1 MDHEN and CDR2 SYDVKM. CDR3 length: 13 amino acids. CDR3 sequence reads: CASSLGRDYGYTF. The DNA of the CDR3 is TGTGCCAGCAGTTTGGGCAGGGACTATGGCTACACCTTC.

This clone was counted once. The genes are TRBV11-1 and TRBJ2-3, with 8 bases matching TRBD2. The germline V gene has CDR1 SGHAT and CDR2 FQDESV (reference sequence). J gave up 4 bases and V 2 bases, and 8 bases lay outside the gene matches. The CDR3 contains 16 residues. The CDR3 loop is CASSLWGSGSADTQYF. CDR3 nucleotide sequence: TGTGCCAGCAGCTTATGGGGAAGCGGGAGCGCAGATACGCAGTATTTT.

The rearrangement joins TRBV2 to TRBJ2-3, with 7 bases aligning to TRBD1. The V segment lost 3 bases and the J segment 7 bases; nucleotides outside the gene matches: 7. Per germline, CDR1 SNHLY and CDR2 FYNNEI. This CDR3 has 14 residues. The CDR3 sequence is CASSDRDRGNTQYF. The CDR3 region has the DNA TGTGCCAGCAGTGACAGGGACAGAGGGAATACGCAGTATTTT.

V usage is TRBV19 and J usage is TRBJ2-7; 11 positions match TRBD1. V was clipped by 5 bases and J by 6 bases; unmatched bases: 9. The CDR3 contains 15 residues. The germline CDR1 and CDR2 sequences are LNHDA and SQIVND (reference sequence). The CDR3 here is CASSASGTGGSEQYF. DNA for the CDR3: TGTGCCAGTAGTGCATCCGGGACAGGGGGTAGCGAGCAGTACTTC. Full variable domain (missing parts from reference TRBV19 and TRBJ2-7): DGGITQSPKYLFRKEGQNVTLSCEQNLNHDAMYWYRQDPGQGLRLIYYSQIVNDFQKGDIAEGYSVSREKKESFPLTVTSAQKNPTAFYLCASSASGTGGSEQYFGPGTRLTVT.

V and J are TRBV7-2 and TRBJ2-4, with D unclear. CDR1 and CDR2 from the germline V gene are SGHTA and FQGNSA. The V and J ends lost 5 bases and 7 bases respectively, with 18 bases between them. This CDR3 comprises 15 residues. CDR3 amino acids: CASSPEASRWNIQYF. CDR3 DNA sequence: TGTGCCAGCAGCCCCGAGGCCAGTAGGTGGAACATTCAGTACTTC.